The sequence of this TCR beta chain was determined in a study of OX40 agonist ivuxolimab in advanced cancers. Turning to the study itself: Hepatocellular carcinoma, melanoma, renal cell or head and neck cancer occurred in dose-escalation patients.

Study findings and constraints: At doses 0.1 to 3.0 mg/kg, CD4+ and CD8+ clones expanded.

Using immunoSEQ multiplex PCR, the repertoire was profiled, and TCRdb retains in-frame clones only, with some absent. The table records approximately 90,000 clones, more than 70% of them present only once. On this clone: The target antigen is unknown.

The receptor was derived from an adult with an advanced solid tumor such as melanoma, head and neck, liver or kidney cancer. Sequencing used CD4+ or CD8+ T cells sorted from blood, obtained in a trial of the OX40 agonist ivuxolimab.

The CDR3 region has the DNA TGTGCCAGCAGCGGTGGGGGCGGACGGCGGGACGAGCAGTACTTC. Amino acids: CASSGGGGRRDEQYF. V and J are TRBV5-4 and TRBJ2-7; possible D gene TRBD1, 6 bases. CDR3 length: 15 amino acids. V was clipped by 4 bases and J by 5 bases, with 19 bases between them. Germline-derived CDR1 and CDR2 are SGHNT and YYREEE (reference sequence).